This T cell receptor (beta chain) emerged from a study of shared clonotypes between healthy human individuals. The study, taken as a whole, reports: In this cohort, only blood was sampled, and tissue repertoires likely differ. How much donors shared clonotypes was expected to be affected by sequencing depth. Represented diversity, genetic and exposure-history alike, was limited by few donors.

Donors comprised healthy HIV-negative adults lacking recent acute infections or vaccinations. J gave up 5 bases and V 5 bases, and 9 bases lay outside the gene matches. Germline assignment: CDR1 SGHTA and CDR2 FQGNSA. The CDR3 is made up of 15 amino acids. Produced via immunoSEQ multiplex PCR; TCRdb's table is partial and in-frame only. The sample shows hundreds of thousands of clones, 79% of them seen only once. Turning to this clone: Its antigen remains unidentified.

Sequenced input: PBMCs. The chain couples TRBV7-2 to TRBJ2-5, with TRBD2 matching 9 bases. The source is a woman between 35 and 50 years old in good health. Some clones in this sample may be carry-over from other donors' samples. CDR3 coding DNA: TGTGCCAGCAGCACTCGCACCAGCGGGGGGGAGACCCAGTACTTC. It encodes CASSTRTSGGETQYF.